Listed below are T cell receptor beta chains from one sample, sequenced in a study of T cell repertoires in cytomegalovirus infection. One entry per CDR3 protein results from TCRdb running MiXCR on the reads. The data show a few hundred thousand distinct CDR3 sequences, 8% to 9.5% seen once. Input material: PBMCs. These receptors were obtained from a human donor in good health (CMV status not recorded). Some clones in this sample may be carry-over from other donors' samples. The CDR3 runs from the conserved cysteine through the conserved F or W. The order of the fields is clone size, J gene, D gene, V gene, CDR3 DNA, CDR3 protein. A D gene is named only where the DNA matches it firmly. A row's size may be missing; if present it is once, few, many or a size class.

clone size: few
J gene: TRBJ1-2
D gene: TRBD1
V gene: TRBV12-3/TRBV12-4
CDR3 DNA: TGTGCCAGCAGTCGGGACAGAAGGGGCTATGGCTACACCTTC
CDR3 protein: CASSRDRRGYGYTF

clone size: many
J gene: TRBJ2-7
D gene: -
V gene: TRBV7-9
CDR3 DNA: TGTGCCAGCAGCAATAGTGTGGGAACCTACGAGCAGTACTTC
CDR3 protein: CASSNSVGTYEQYF

clone size: many
J gene: TRBJ1-1
D gene: -
V gene: TRBV12-3/TRBV12-4
CDR3 DNA: TGTGCCAGCAGTTTATCCTCTTCCCATAGGACTAACACTGAAGCTTTCTTT
CDR3 protein: CASSLSSSHRTNTEAFF

clone size: few
J gene: TRBJ2-7
D gene: -
V gene: TRBV20-1
CDR3 DNA: TGCAGTGCTAGAATAGCGGCCCTCGGAAACGAGCAGTACTTC
CDR3 protein: CSARIAALGNEQYF

clone size: -
J gene: TRBJ1-3
D gene: -
V gene: TRBV20-1
CDR3 DNA: TGCAGTGCTAGACATCCCGGGACCCCTGGAAACACCATATATTTT
CDR3 protein: CSARHPGTPGNTIYF

clone size: few
J gene: TRBJ2-3
D gene: TRBD2
V gene: TRBV28
CDR3 DNA: TGTGCCAGCAGTATGGGACTAGCGGCAGATACGCAGTATTTT
CDR3 protein: CASSMGLAADTQYF

clone size: many
J gene: TRBJ2-5
D gene: TRBD2
V gene: TRBV24-1
CDR3 DNA: TGTGCCACCAGTGACCACCCCGGACTAGCGGGAGGAGAGACCCAGTACTTC
CDR3 protein: CATSDHPGLAGGETQYF

clone size: -
J gene: TRBJ1-4
D gene: TRBD1
V gene: TRBV12-5
CDR3 DNA: TGTGCTAGTGGTCACGGGACAGGGGCTGAAAAACTGTTTTTT
CDR3 protein: CASGHGTGAEKLFF

clone size: few
J gene: TRBJ2-1
D gene: TRBD2
V gene: TRBV20-1
CDR3 DNA: TGCAGTGCTAGAGATGGTGGGTCGGGAGGAGTGAGCAATGAGCAGTTCTTC
CDR3 protein: CSARDGGSGGVSNEQFF

clone size: few
J gene: TRBJ2-5
D gene: -
V gene: TRBV7-9
CDR3 DNA: TGTGCCAGCAGCTTAAGGCCAGGGGTCGAAGAGACCCAGTACTTC
CDR3 protein: CASSLRPGVEETQYF

clone size: few
J gene: TRBJ1-4
D gene: TRBD1
V gene: TRBV7-6
CDR3 DNA: TGTGCCAGCAGCTCAAGACAGGGGGCCTTTAATGAAAAACTGTTTTTT
CDR3 protein: CASSSRQGAFNEKLFF

clone size: many
J gene: TRBJ2-1
D gene: TRBD2
V gene: TRBV5-5
CDR3 DNA: TGTGCCAGCAGACACCCGGGACTAGCGGGAGTGGAGCAGTTCTTC
CDR3 protein: CASRHPGLAGVEQFF

clone size: -
J gene: TRBJ2-1
D gene: TRBD2
V gene: TRBV11-3
CDR3 DNA: TGTGCCAGCAGCTCCGCAACTAGCGGGGTATACAATGAGCAGTTCTTC
CDR3 protein: CASSSATSGVYNEQFF

clone size: many
J gene: TRBJ2-7
D gene: -
V gene: TRBV7-2
CDR3 DNA: TGTGCCAGCAGCTTGAGGGAATTCCCCTACGAGCAGTACTTC
CDR3 protein: CASSLREFPYEQYF

clone size: -
J gene: TRBJ2-5
D gene: TRBD2
V gene: TRBV6-2/TRBV6-3
CDR3 DNA: TGTGCCAGCAGTTACGGGGGGGGACCCTACGTCCAAGAGACCCAGTACTTC
CDR3 protein: CASSYGGGPYVQETQYF

clone size: few
J gene: TRBJ2-4
D gene: TRBD2
V gene: TRBV6-6
CDR3 DNA: TGTGCCAGCAGTTTTCCCGGGACTAGCGGGACCCTAGCCAAAAACATTCAGTACTTC
CDR3 protein: CASSFPGTSGTLAKNIQYF

clone size: few
J gene: TRBJ2-5
D gene: TRBD1
V gene: TRBV6-1
CDR3 DNA: TGTGCCACCGAGTGGCAGGGGGTCCAAGAGACCCAGTACTTC
CDR3 protein: CATEWQGVQETQYF

clone size: few
J gene: TRBJ1-1
D gene: -
V gene: TRBV7-9
CDR3 DNA: TGTGCCAGCAGCTTAGCGCAAGGGATCCCTGAAGCTTTCTTT
CDR3 protein: CASSLAQGIPEAFF

clone size: few
J gene: TRBJ1-5
D gene: -
V gene: TRBV20-1
CDR3 DNA: TGCAGTGCTCCCCACAGGATGAGCAATCAGCCCCAGCATTTT
CDR3 protein: CSAPHRMSNQPQHF

clone size: few
J gene: TRBJ1-2
D gene: -
V gene: TRBV30
CDR3 DNA: TGTGCCTGGATCTGGGGCGTGGCGGGATCCGGCTACACCTTC
CDR3 protein: CAWIWGVAGSGYTF

clone size: many
J gene: TRBJ1-1
D gene: -
V gene: TRBV7-8
CDR3 DNA: TGTGCCAGCAGCTTGATGGGGGCGCAAATGAACACTGAAGCTTTCTTT
CDR3 protein: CASSLMGAQMNTEAFF

clone size: few
J gene: TRBJ1-6
D gene: -
V gene: TRBV11-3
CDR3 DNA: TGTGCCAGCAGCTTACCCATTCGGGGCGCGATCCGTCATAATTCACCCCTCCACTTT
CDR3 protein: CASSLPIRGAIRHNSPLHF

clone size: many
J gene: TRBJ1-1
D gene: -
V gene: TRBV5-4
CDR3 DNA: TGTGCCAGCAGCTTCGGGGGGAATATGAACACTGAAGCTTTCTTT
CDR3 protein: CASSFGGNMNTEAFF

clone size: many
J gene: TRBJ2-7
D gene: -
V gene: TRBV5-4
CDR3 DNA: TGTGCCAGCAGCTCGGGGAGGAATACCTACGAGCAGTACTTC
CDR3 protein: CASSSGRNTYEQYF

clone size: -
J gene: TRBJ1-3
D gene: TRBD1
V gene: TRBV10-3
CDR3 DNA: TGTGCCACAGGGGGCTCTGGAAACACCATATATTTT
CDR3 protein: CATGGSGNTIYF

clone size: many
J gene: TRBJ1-5
D gene: -
V gene: TRBV20-1
CDR3 DNA: TGCAGTGCTAGGTATATGGGGGCAGAGAGCAATCAGCCCCAGCATTTT
CDR3 protein: CSARYMGAESNQPQHF

clone size: -
J gene: TRBJ2-1
D gene: -
V gene: TRBV11-3
CDR3 DNA: TGTGCCAGCAGCCCGATTGGGGGGAATGAGCAGTTCTTC
CDR3 protein: CASSPIGGNEQFF

clone size: few
J gene: TRBJ1-1
D gene: -
V gene: TRBV7-2
CDR3 DNA: TGTGCCAGCAGCTTCGTACGGCTGAACACTGAAGCTTTCTTT
CDR3 protein: CASSFVRLNTEAFF

clone size: -
J gene: TRBJ1-5
D gene: -
V gene: TRBV25-1
CDR3 DNA: TGTGCCAGCAGTGAAGGTGGAGGCGAGCCTTATAGCAATCAGCCCCAGCATTTT
CDR3 protein: CASSEGGGEPYSNQPQHF

clone size: many
J gene: TRBJ2-5
D gene: -
V gene: TRBV7-2
CDR3 DNA: TGTGCCAGCACCACAAACCTCGGGGCGACAGAGACCCAGTACTTC
CDR3 protein: CASTTNLGATETQYF

clone size: few
J gene: TRBJ2-5
D gene: TRBD2
V gene: TRBV11-1
CDR3 DNA: TGTGCCAGCAGCTTAAACCTGCCGGGACTAGCGGGGGAGACCCAGTACTTC
CDR3 protein: CASSLNLPGLAGETQYF

clone size: few
J gene: TRBJ2-1
D gene: TRBD2
V gene: TRBV23-1
CDR3 DNA: TGCGCCAGCAGTCAACCAGCGGGGGCTAGCGGGGCAAGGCTCCAGTTCTTC
CDR3 protein: CASSQPAGASGARLQFF

clone size: -
J gene: TRBJ2-3
D gene: TRBD1
V gene: TRBV11-2
CDR3 DNA: TGTGCCAGCAGCCGATGGGGACAGGCCACAGATACGCAGTATTTT
CDR3 protein: CASSRWGQATDTQYF

clone size: -
J gene: TRBJ2-2
D gene: TRBD2
V gene: TRBV7-6
CDR3 DNA: TGTGTGAGCAGCTTAGGAGCGGGAGGTGCCACCGGGGAGCTGTTTTTT
CDR3 protein: CVSSLGAGGATGELFF

clone size: -
J gene: TRBJ2-1
D gene: -
V gene: TRBV2
CDR3 DNA: TGTGCCAGCAGTTTTACGAATGAGCAGTTCTTC
CDR3 protein: CASSFTNEQFF

clone size: few
J gene: TRBJ2-2
D gene: -
V gene: TRBV20-1
CDR3 DNA: TGCAGTGCTAGGGGCAGGGGAACCACCGGGGAGCTGTTTTTT
CDR3 protein: CSARGRGTTGELFF

clone size: few
J gene: TRBJ2-7
D gene: -
V gene: TRBV20-1
CDR3 DNA: TGCAGTGCTAGAGATGACGGGGAAGAGCAGTACTTC
CDR3 protein: CSARDDGEEQYF

clone size: -
J gene: TRBJ1-2
D gene: -
V gene: TRBV2
CDR3 DNA: TGTGCCAGCAGTGAGGCGGCGGATGGCTACACCTTC
CDR3 protein: CASSEAADGYTF